These 7 T cell receptor beta chains share one sample of origin, sequenced in a study of shared T cell receptors in the human thymus. Profiling relied on immunoSEQ multiplex PCR, and the TCRdb table lists in-frame clones only, not all of them. This sample carries about 660,000 clones, around 87% of them seen once, and the ten largest clones take over 0.008%. These data also featured in a second study, about human thymus T cells.

The sequenced material came from thymocytes. The receptors shown here come from a boy under two years old with a congenital heart defect.

The chain couples TRBV5-1 to TRBJ2-1; the D is unclear. There are 15 residues in the CDR3. Trimming took off 0 bases at V and 3 bases at J, with 10 bases between the two ends. In germline, CDR1 is SGHRS, CDR2 YFSETQ. The CDR3 here is CASSLVRRHYNEQFF. For the CDR3, the DNA is TGCGCCAGCAGCTTGGTCAGACGACACTACAATGAGCAGTTCTTC.

This chain joins TRBV5-1 and TRBJ2-7, with 8 bases matching TRBD1. V lost 0 bases to trimming and J lost 0 bases; unmatched junction nucleotides: 5. CDR1 and CDR2 from the germline V gene are SGHRS and YFSETQ. The CDR3 consists of 16 residues. DNA of the CDR3: TGCGCCAGCAGCTTGGCCGGCAGGGGGCCCTCCTACGAGCAGTACTTC. This encodes CASSLAGRGPSYEQYF.

The CDR3 region has the DNA TGTGCCAGCAGTTTAGGGGGGGCGGGCCTCTACACCTTC. Its protein product is CASSLGGAGLYTF. V and J are TRBV27 and TRBJ1-2; tentatively, D is TRBD1 (6 bases). Trimming shortened V by 2 bases and J by 10 bases, and 14 bases separated the two germline ends. Germline loops: CDR1 MNHEY, CDR2 SMNVEV (reference sequence). CDR3 size: 13 residues.

This clone was counted between two and nine times. The CDR3 nucleotides are TGTGCCAGCAGCTCCACAGGGAACAATGAGCAGTTCTTC. Protein: CASSSTGNNEQFF. V is TRBV7-6 and J is TRBJ2-1, with D tentatively TRBD1 (6 bases). V lost 4 bases and J 5 bases, leaving 9 bases between the germline ends. CDR3 length: 13 amino acids. Germline V gives CDR1 SGHVS, CDR2 FNYEAQ.

The rearrangement uses TRBV10-2 and TRBJ2-7; D might be TRBD2 (6 bases). Germline V gene data show CDR1 as WSHSY and CDR2 as SAAADI. CDR3 length: 14 amino acids. V was trimmed by 7 bases and J by 3 bases, leaving 16 bases between them. In DNA form, the CDR3 reads TGCGCCAGCACTGCTAGCGCCGAAGACTACGAGCAGTACTTC. It specifies CASTASAEDYEQYF.

V and J are TRBV12-5 and TRBJ2-1; TRBD2 is a possible D gene (5 bases). CDR3 length: 13 residues. Germline V CDR1 and CDR2: LGHNT, FRNRAP. Trimming took off 2 bases at V and 10 bases at J, with 12 bases between the two ends. In DNA form, the CDR3 reads TGTGCTAGTGGTTTGCCCTCCCCGGGAGAGCAGTTCTTC. Protein sequence: CASGLPSPGEQFF. Variable domain in full (rest from reference TRBV12-5 and TRBJ2-1): DARVTQTPRHKVTEMGQEVTMRCQPILGHNTVFWYRQTMMQGLELLAYFRNRAPLDDSGMPKDRFSAEMPDATLATLKIQPSEPRDSAVYFCASGLPSPGEQFFGPGTRLTVL.

In its sample, this clone was seen once. The rearrangement uses TRBV4-1 and TRBJ1-5; maybe TRBD1 (6 bases). Germline CDR1 reads MGHRA; CDR2 reads YSYEKL. Deletions cut 1 base from V and 2 bases from J, with 15 bases between. The CDR3 has 17 residues. The DNA for the CDR3 is TGCGCCAGCAGCCAAGGCAGGGGCGGATGGCGCAATCAGCCCCAGCATTTT. Residues: CASSQGRGGWRNQPQHF.